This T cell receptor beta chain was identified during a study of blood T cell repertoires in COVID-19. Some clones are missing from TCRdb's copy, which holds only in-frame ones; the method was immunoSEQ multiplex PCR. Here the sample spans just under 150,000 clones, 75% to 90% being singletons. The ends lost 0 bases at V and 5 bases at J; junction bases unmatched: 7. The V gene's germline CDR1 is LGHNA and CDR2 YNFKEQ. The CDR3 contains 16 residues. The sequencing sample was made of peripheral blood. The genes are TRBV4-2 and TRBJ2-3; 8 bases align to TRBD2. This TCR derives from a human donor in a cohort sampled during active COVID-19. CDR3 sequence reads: CASSQDLGGGRDTQYF. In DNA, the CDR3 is TGTGCCAGCAGCCAAGATCTCGGGGGGGGCCGAGATACGCAGTATTTT.